Here is one T cell receptor (beta chain) with its context. This record belongs to a study of OX40 agonist ivuxolimab in advanced cancers. Germline trimming cut 1 base from V and 5 bases from J; bases unmatched to any gene: 5. CDR3 length equals 16 residues. CDR1 is LNHNV, CDR2 YYDKDF, per germline (reference sequence). Repertoires were generated with immunoSEQ multiplex PCR, while TCRdb's copy carries only in-frame clones and drops some. The sample includes tens of thousands of clones, about 88% of them seen just once. The sequence came from an adult with an advanced solid tumor such as melanoma, head and neck, liver or kidney cancer. The chain is built from TRBV15 and TRBJ1-1, with 12 nucleotides matching TRBD1. The source material was CD4+ or CD8+ T cells sorted from blood, sampled in a trial of the OX40 agonist ivuxolimab. CDR3 in DNA: TGTGCCACCAGCAGAGGGGACAGGGGGCGGAATACTGAAGCTTTCTTT. Translation: CATSRGDRGRNTEAFF. The full variable domain, rest sourced from reference TRBV15 and TRBJ1-1, is DAMVIQNPRYQVTQFGKPVTLSCSQTLNHNVMYWYQQKSSQAPKLLFHYYDKDFNNEADTPDNFQSRRPNTSFCFLDIRSPGLGDTAMYLCATSRGDRGRNTEAFFGQGTRLTVV.